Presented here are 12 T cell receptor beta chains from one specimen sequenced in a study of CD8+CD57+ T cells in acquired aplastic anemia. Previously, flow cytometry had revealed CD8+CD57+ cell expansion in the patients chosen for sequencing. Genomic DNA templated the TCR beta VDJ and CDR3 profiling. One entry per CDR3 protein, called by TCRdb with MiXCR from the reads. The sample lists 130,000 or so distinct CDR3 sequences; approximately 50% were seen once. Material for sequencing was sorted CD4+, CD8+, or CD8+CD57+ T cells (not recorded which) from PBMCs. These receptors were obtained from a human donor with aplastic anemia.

The CDR3 region is CAISESLGKGRGGETQYF. The CDR3 nucleotides read TGTGCCATCAGTGAGTCGTTAGGAAAGGGCAGGGGAGGAGAGACCCAGTACTTC. The chain couples TRBV10-3 to TRBJ2-5; D possibly matches TRBD1 or TRBD2 (6 bases each). Germline V gives CDR1 ENHRY, CDR2 SYGVKD. The CDR3 has 18 amino acids. V lost 0 bases, J lost 4 bases, and 21 bases lay in between.

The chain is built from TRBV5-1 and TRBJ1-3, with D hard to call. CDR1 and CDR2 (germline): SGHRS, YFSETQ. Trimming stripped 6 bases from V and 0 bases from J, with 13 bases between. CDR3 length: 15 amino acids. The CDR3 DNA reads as TGCGCCAGCACTACCGATTACCCCTCTGGAAACACCATATATTTT. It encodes CASTTDYPSGNTIYF.

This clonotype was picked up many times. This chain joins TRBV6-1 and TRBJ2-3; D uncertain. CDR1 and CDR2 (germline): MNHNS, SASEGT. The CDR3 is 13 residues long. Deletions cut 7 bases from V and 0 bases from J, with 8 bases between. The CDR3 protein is CASNRASTDTQYF. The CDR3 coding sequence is TGTGCCAGCAACCGTGCTAGCACAGATACGCAGTATTTT.

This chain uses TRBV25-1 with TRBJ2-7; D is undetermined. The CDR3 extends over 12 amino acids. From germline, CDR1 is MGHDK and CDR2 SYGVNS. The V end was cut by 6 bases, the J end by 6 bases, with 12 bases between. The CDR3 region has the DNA TGTGCCAGCAGCTCACGATGGGGCGAGCAGTACTTC. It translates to CASSSRWGEQYF.

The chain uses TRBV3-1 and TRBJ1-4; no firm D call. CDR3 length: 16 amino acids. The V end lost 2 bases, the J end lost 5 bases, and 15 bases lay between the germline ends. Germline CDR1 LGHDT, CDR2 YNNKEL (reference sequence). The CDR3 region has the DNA TGTGCCAGCAGCCAACCCCACAGCTCCTGGAATGAAAAACTGTTTTTT. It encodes CASSQPHSSWNEKLFF.

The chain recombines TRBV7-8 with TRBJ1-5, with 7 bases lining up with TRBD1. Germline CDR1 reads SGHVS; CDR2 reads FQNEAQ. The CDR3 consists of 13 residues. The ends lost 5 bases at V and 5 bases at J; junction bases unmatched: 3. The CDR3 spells CASSQDRDQPQHF. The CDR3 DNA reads TGTGCCAGCAGCCAAGACAGGGATCAGCCCCAGCATTTT. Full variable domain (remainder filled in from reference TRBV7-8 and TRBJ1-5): GAGVSQSPRYKVAKRGQDVALRCDPISGHVSLFWYQQALGQGPEFLTYFQNEAQLDKSGLPSDRFFAERPEGSVSTLKIQRTQQEDSAVYLCASSQDRDQPQHFGDGTRLSIL.

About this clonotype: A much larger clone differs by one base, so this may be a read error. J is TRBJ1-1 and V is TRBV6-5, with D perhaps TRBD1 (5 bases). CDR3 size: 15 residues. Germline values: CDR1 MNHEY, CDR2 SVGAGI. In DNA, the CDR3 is TGTGCCAGCAGTTACTTTCAGGGCCTGAACGCTGAAGCTTTCTTT. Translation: CASSYFQGLNAEAFF.

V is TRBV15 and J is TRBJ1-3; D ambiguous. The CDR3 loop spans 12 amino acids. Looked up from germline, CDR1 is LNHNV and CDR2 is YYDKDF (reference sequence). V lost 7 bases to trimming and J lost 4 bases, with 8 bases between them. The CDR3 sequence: CATTNFGNTIYF. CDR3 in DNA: TGTGCCACCACCAATTTCGGAAACACCATATATTTT.

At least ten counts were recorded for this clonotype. The CDR3 loop reads CAAESGATDTQYF. In DNA form, the CDR3 reads TGTGCCGCCGAGAGTGGGGCAACAGATACGCAGTATTTT. V is TRBV24-1 and J is TRBJ2-3; maybe TRBD1 (5 bases). Germline V gene sequence: CDR1 KGHDR, CDR2 SFDVKD. V was trimmed by 12 bases and J by 3 bases, leaving 15 bases between them. The CDR3 runs to 13 residues.

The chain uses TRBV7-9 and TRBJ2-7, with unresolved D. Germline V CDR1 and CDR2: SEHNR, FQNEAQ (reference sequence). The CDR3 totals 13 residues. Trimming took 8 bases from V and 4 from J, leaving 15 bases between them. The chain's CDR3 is CASGPEQAYEQYF. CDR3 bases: TGTGCCAGCGGCCCGGAACAAGCTTACGAGCAGTACTTC.

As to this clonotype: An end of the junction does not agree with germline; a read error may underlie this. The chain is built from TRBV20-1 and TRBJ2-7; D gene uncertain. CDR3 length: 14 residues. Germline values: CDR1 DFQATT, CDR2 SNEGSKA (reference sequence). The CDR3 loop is CGARDWTISYEQYF. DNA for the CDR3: TGCGGTGCTAGAGATTGGACCATCTCCTACGAGCAGTACTTC.

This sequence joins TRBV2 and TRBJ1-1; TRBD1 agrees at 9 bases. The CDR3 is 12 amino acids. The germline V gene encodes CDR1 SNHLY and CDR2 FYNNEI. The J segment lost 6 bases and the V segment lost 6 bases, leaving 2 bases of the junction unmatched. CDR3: CASRTGGAEAFF. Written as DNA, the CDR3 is TGTGCCAGCAGGACAGGGGGAGCTGAAGCTTTCTTT.